Listed below are T cell receptor beta chains from one sample, sequenced in a study of blood T cell repertoires in COVID-19. Profiling relied on immunoSEQ multiplex PCR, and the TCRdb table lists in-frame clones only, not all of them. The sample holds more than 200,000 clones; around nine tenths are singletons and the top ten take roughly 2.5%. Sequences were obtained from peripheral blood. These receptor sequences come from a woman aged 55 to 70 with acute or convalescent COVID-19. The CDR3 runs from the conserved cysteine through the conserved F or W. D genes are given only for firm matches. A clone size is listed for some rows: how often the clone was seen (once, few, many), or a class if it is expanded.

D gene: TRBD1; V gene: TRBV28; clone size: NA; J gene: TRBJ2-1; CDR3 protein: CASIKDRAYNEQFF; CDR3 DNA: TGTGCCAGCATCAAAGACAGGGCTTACAATGAGCAGTTCTTC
D gene: TRBD1; V gene: TRBV5-4; clone size: NA; J gene: TRBJ1-2; CDR3 protein: CASTQAGGRRGYTF; CDR3 DNA: TGTGCCAGCACCCAGGCAGGGGGAAGGAGAGGCTACACCTTC
D gene: NA; V gene: TRBV7-3; clone size: NA; J gene: TRBJ2-2; CDR3 protein: CASSLTPNTGELFF; CDR3 DNA: TGTGCCAGCAGCTTAACCCCAAACACCGGGGAGCTGTTTTTT
D gene: NA; V gene: TRBV15; clone size: NA; J gene: TRBJ1-5; CDR3 protein: CATSRTQGSSPSGNQPQHF; CDR3 DNA: TGTGCCACCAGCAGAACACAGGGTTCCTCCCCTAGTGGCAATCAGCCCCAGCATTTT
D gene: TRBD1; V gene: TRBV30; clone size: NA; J gene: TRBJ2-7; CDR3 protein: CAWSSRDRVSRPEQYF; CDR3 DNA: TGTGCCTGGAGTTCCCGGGACAGGGTTTCTCGGCCCGAGCAGTACTTC
D gene: NA; V gene: TRBV19; clone size: NA; J gene: TRBJ1-1; CDR3 protein: CASSSGKYTEAFF; CDR3 DNA: TGTGCCAGTAGTTCAGGCAAGTACACTGAAGCTTTCTTT
D gene: TRBD1; V gene: TRBV2; clone size: NA; J gene: TRBJ1-2; CDR3 protein: CASRHQGARNYGYTF; CDR3 DNA: TGTGCCAGCAGACATCAGGGGGCGAGGAACTATGGCTACACCTTC
D gene: TRBD2; V gene: TRBV11-2; clone size: NA; J gene: TRBJ2-1; CDR3 protein: CASSLGLAGGENEQFF; CDR3 DNA: TGTGCCAGCAGCTTAGGGCTAGCGGGAGGGGAGAATGAGCAGTTCTTC
D gene: TRBD1; V gene: TRBV28; clone size: NA; J gene: TRBJ1-2; CDR3 protein: CASSSTGVDYGYTF; CDR3 DNA: TGTGCCAGCAGCTCTACAGGGGTCGACTATGGCTACACCTTC
D gene: NA; V gene: TRBV11-2; clone size: NA; J gene: TRBJ1-1; CDR3 protein: CASSLAGGSRGPTTEAFF; CDR3 DNA: TGTGCCAGCAGCTTAGCGGGGGGTTCCAGGGGACCCACCACTGAAGCTTTCTTT
D gene: TRBD1; V gene: TRBV28; clone size: NA; J gene: TRBJ1-2; CDR3 protein: CASSPDPGQNNYGYTF; CDR3 DNA: TGTGCCAGCAGTCCCGACCCGGGACAGAATAACTATGGCTACACCTTC
D gene: TRBD1; V gene: TRBV18; clone size: few; J gene: TRBJ1-6; CDR3 protein: CASSPPIRTGGNSPLHF; CDR3 DNA: TGTGCCAGCTCACCACCGATCCGGACAGGGGGCAATTCACCCCTCCACTTT
D gene: NA; V gene: TRBV5-4; clone size: few; J gene: TRBJ1-4; CDR3 protein: CASSTGAHTNEKLFF; CDR3 DNA: TGTGCCAGCAGCACAGGTGCCCACACTAATGAAAAACTGTTTTTT
D gene: TRBD2; V gene: TRBV5-4; clone size: NA; J gene: TRBJ2-7; CDR3 protein: CASSPGTSGRLEQYF; CDR3 DNA: TGTGCCAGCAGCCCCGGGACTAGCGGGAGATTGGAGCAGTACTTC
D gene: NA; V gene: TRBV7-9; clone size: NA; J gene: TRBJ1-2; CDR3 protein: CASSLATGNYGYTF; CDR3 DNA: TGTGCCAGCAGCTTAGCAACAGGGAACTATGGCTACACCTTC
D gene: NA; V gene: TRBV6-5; clone size: NA; J gene: TRBJ1-3; CDR3 protein: CASSYSEAGNTIYF; CDR3 DNA: TGTGCCAGCAGTTACTCTGAGGCTGGAAACACCATATATTTT
D gene: NA; V gene: TRBV13; clone size: few; J gene: TRBJ1-3; CDR3 protein: CASSGGSAGNTIYF; CDR3 DNA: TGTGCCAGCAGCGGCGGGTCCGCTGGAAACACCATATATTTT
D gene: TRBD2; V gene: TRBV3-1/TRBV3-2; clone size: few; J gene: TRBJ2-5; CDR3 protein: CASSLSSGGGTQYF; CDR3 DNA: TGTGCCAGCAGTCTCTCTAGCGGTGGGGGGACCCAGTACTTC
D gene: NA; V gene: TRBV19; clone size: NA; J gene: TRBJ1-5; CDR3 protein: CASSSRHRASSQHF; CDR3 DNA: TGTGCCAGTAGTTCCCGACACCGCGCATCATCCCAGCATTTT
D gene: NA; V gene: TRBV5-1; clone size: NA; J gene: TRBJ1-2; CDR3 protein: CASSLDQGNYGYTF; CDR3 DNA: TGCGCCAGCAGTCTCGACCAGGGCAACTATGGCTACACCTTC
D gene: TRBD1; V gene: TRBV6-5; clone size: NA; J gene: TRBJ1-1; CDR3 protein: CASSYGQENTEAFF; CDR3 DNA: TGTGCCAGCAGTTACGGACAGGAGAACACTGAAGCTTTCTTT
D gene: NA; V gene: TRBV10-3; clone size: NA; J gene: TRBJ1-2; CDR3 protein: CAISESAGGGRGYTF; CDR3 DNA: TGTGCCATCAGTGAGTCCGCGGGCGGCGGGCGAGGCTACACCTTC
D gene: NA; V gene: TRBV28; clone size: NA; J gene: TRBJ2-3; CDR3 protein: CASARRDPTDTQYF; CDR3 DNA: TGTGCCAGCGCCAGGCGGGATCCCACAGATACGCAGTATTTT
D gene: NA; V gene: TRBV19; clone size: NA; J gene: TRBJ2-5; CDR3 protein: CASSSGSGVFKTQYF; CDR3 DNA: TGTGCCAGTAGTAGCGGATCGGGGGTGTTTAAGACCCAGTACTTC
D gene: TRBD1; V gene: TRBV18; clone size: NA; J gene: TRBJ1-1; CDR3 protein: CASSPGQAREAFF; CDR3 DNA: TGTGCCAGCTCCCCGGGACAGGCTAGAGAAGCTTTCTTT
D gene: TRBD1; V gene: TRBV19; clone size: once; J gene: TRBJ1-2; CDR3 protein: CASSMTLARTGSYGYTF; CDR3 DNA: TGTGCCAGTAGTATGACCCTAGCCCGGACAGGGTCCTATGGCTACACCTTC
D gene: NA; V gene: TRBV7-9; clone size: NA; J gene: TRBJ2-1; CDR3 protein: CASSFSGSGNEQFF; CDR3 DNA: TGTGCCAGCAGCTTTTCCGGGAGTGGCAATGAGCAGTTCTTC
D gene: TRBD2; V gene: TRBV19; clone size: NA; J gene: TRBJ2-1; CDR3 protein: CASSTGKTSGRAYNEQFF; CDR3 DNA: TGTGCCAGTAGTACCGGGAAAACTAGCGGGAGGGCCTACAATGAGCAGTTCTTC
D gene: TRBD1; V gene: TRBV6-5; clone size: NA; J gene: TRBJ1-5; CDR3 protein: CATGDRNSNQPQHF; CDR3 DNA: TGTGCCACAGGGGACAGGAATAGCAATCAGCCCCAGCATTTT
D gene: NA; V gene: TRBV29-1; clone size: NA; J gene: TRBJ1-1; CDR3 protein: CSVDRATPEAFF; CDR3 DNA: TGCAGCGTTGACAGGGCGACCCCCGAAGCTTTCTTT
D gene: TRBD1; V gene: TRBV6-2/TRBV6-3; clone size: NA; J gene: TRBJ1-1; CDR3 protein: CASSHPRTGNTEAFF; CDR3 DNA: TGTGCCAGCAGTCACCCCCGGACAGGGAACACTGAAGCTTTCTTT
D gene: TRBD1; V gene: TRBV6-5; clone size: NA; J gene: TRBJ1-3; CDR3 protein: CASSWGTGSGNTIYF; CDR3 DNA: TGTGCCAGCAGTTGGGGGACAGGATCTGGAAACACCATATATTTT
D gene: TRBD1; V gene: TRBV24-1; clone size: NA; J gene: TRBJ2-1; CDR3 protein: CATSEAGTGGGEQFF; CDR3 DNA: TGTGCCACCAGTGAGGCCGGGACAGGGGGTGGTGAGCAGTTCTTC
D gene: TRBD1; V gene: TRBV28; clone size: NA; J gene: TRBJ1-5; CDR3 protein: CASSLGQSNQPQHF; CDR3 DNA: TGTGCCAGCAGCTTGGGACAGAGCAATCAGCCCCAGCATTTT
D gene: NA; V gene: TRBV30; clone size: few; J gene: TRBJ1-5; CDR3 protein: CAWSLRLNQPQHF; CDR3 DNA: TGTGCCTGGAGTCTGAGATTAAATCAGCCCCAGCATTTT
D gene: NA; V gene: TRBV7-9; clone size: NA; J gene: TRBJ1-2; CDR3 protein: CASSLEGYGYTF; CDR3 DNA: TGTGCCAGCAGCTTAGAGGGGTATGGCTACACCTTC
D gene: NA; V gene: TRBV30; clone size: NA; J gene: TRBJ1-5; CDR3 protein: CAWSVKTVSQPQHF; CDR3 DNA: TGTGCCTGGAGTGTCAAGACAGTGTCCCAGCCCCAGCATTTT
D gene: NA; V gene: TRBV5-1; clone size: NA; J gene: TRBJ2-1; CDR3 protein: CASSSGGEYNEQFF; CDR3 DNA: TGCGCCAGCAGTTCCGGCGGAGAATACAATGAGCAGTTCTTC
D gene: NA; V gene: TRBV2; clone size: NA; J gene: TRBJ1-5; CDR3 protein: CASNSGTLGQPQHF; CDR3 DNA: TGTGCCAGCAACTCCGGGACATTGGGGCAGCCCCAGCATTTT
D gene: TRBD1; V gene: TRBV29-1; clone size: NA; J gene: TRBJ2-4; CDR3 protein: CSVEQGENIQYF; CDR3 DNA: TGCAGCGTTGAACAGGGGGAAAACATTCAGTACTTC
D gene: TRBD2; V gene: TRBV5-6; clone size: NA; J gene: TRBJ2-1; CDR3 protein: CASSTGLAGGEQFF; CDR3 DNA: TGTGCCAGCAGCACTGGACTAGCGGGAGGCGAGCAGTTCTTC
D gene: TRBD2; V gene: TRBV6-6; clone size: NA; J gene: TRBJ2-1; CDR3 protein: CASSYDAGGINEQFF; CDR3 DNA: TGTGCCAGCAGTTACGACGCGGGAGGGATCAATGAGCAGTTCTTC
D gene: TRBD1; V gene: TRBV19; clone size: NA; J gene: TRBJ2-1; CDR3 protein: CASTNDRATYNEQFF; CDR3 DNA: TGTGCCAGCACAAACGACAGGGCTACGTACAATGAGCAGTTCTTC
D gene: NA; V gene: TRBV19; clone size: NA; J gene: TRBJ1-5; CDR3 protein: CASSIPHRENSNQPQHF; CDR3 DNA: TGTGCCAGTAGTATCCCTCACAGGGAGAATAGCAATCAGCCCCAGCATTTT
D gene: TRBD2; V gene: TRBV19; clone size: NA; J gene: TRBJ2-7; CDR3 protein: CASRSKTSGPSYEQYF; CDR3 DNA: TGTGCCAGTAGAAGCAAGACTAGCGGGCCATCCTACGAGCAGTACTTC
D gene: TRBD1; V gene: TRBV15; clone size: NA; J gene: TRBJ1-4; CDR3 protein: CATSRDLGTGGTNEKLFF; CDR3 DNA: TGTGCCACCAGCAGAGATTTGGGGACAGGGGGCACTAATGAAAAACTGTTTTTT
D gene: NA; V gene: TRBV6-1; clone size: NA; J gene: TRBJ1-2; CDR3 protein: CASSEDRANYGYTF; CDR3 DNA: TGTGCCAGCAGTGAAGACAGGGCTAACTATGGCTACACCTTC
D gene: NA; V gene: TRBV10-2; clone size: NA; J gene: TRBJ2-3; CDR3 protein: CASSGRGGHTDTQYF; CDR3 DNA: TGCGCCAGCAGTGGACGCGGGGGCCACACAGATACGCAGTATTTT
D gene: NA; V gene: TRBV14; clone size: NA; J gene: TRBJ1-1; CDR3 protein: CASSQERGAFF; CDR3 DNA: TGTGCCAGCAGCCAAGAACGAGGAGCTTTCTTT